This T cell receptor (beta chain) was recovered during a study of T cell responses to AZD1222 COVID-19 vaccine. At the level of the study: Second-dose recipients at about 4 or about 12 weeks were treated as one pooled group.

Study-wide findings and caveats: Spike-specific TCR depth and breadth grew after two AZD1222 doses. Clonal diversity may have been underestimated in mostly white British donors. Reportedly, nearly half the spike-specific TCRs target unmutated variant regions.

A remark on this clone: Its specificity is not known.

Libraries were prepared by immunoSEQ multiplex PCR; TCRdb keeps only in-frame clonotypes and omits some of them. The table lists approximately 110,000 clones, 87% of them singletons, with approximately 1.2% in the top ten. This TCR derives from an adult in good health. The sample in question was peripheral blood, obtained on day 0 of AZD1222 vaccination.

CDR3 protein: CASSPGQWLFF. The CDR3 nucleotides are TGCGCCAGCAGTCCCGGACAGTGGTTGTTCTTC. The genes are TRBV5-1 and TRBJ2-1; D is possibly TRBD1 (6 bases). From germline, CDR1 is SGHRS and CDR2 YFSETQ. Trimming stripped 5 bases from V and 15 bases from J, with 15 bases between. The CDR3 extends over 11 amino acids.